The text below deals with one T cell receptor (beta chain). Its antigen is not known. Produced via immunoSEQ multiplex PCR; TCRdb's table is partial and in-frame only. The profile covers fewer than 85,000 clones, with 80% to 90% appearing a single time and approximately 5% taken by the ten largest. These data come from a study of a mutant IDH1 vaccine in newly diagnosed glioma. Study in general: The initiation of vaccination occurred 4-6 weeks after radiotherapy alone, or with temozolomide cycles. Treated patients comprised about 60% males and around 38% females, mean age roughly 37 years. The earlier regimen, radiotherapy, temozolomide, or both, was most often both.

V lost 4 bases to trimming and J lost 2 bases; unmatched junction nucleotides: 6. Germline CDR1 is SGDLS and CDR2 is YYNGEE. The CDR3 loop spans 16 amino acids. The time point is: week 47, end of study. One vaccine dose held 300 ug of mutant IDH1 20-mer peptide and came with topical imiquimod. Overall study results and limits: It was approximately 92% of patients that developed vaccine-induced immune responses.

The source of this sequence is a middle-aged man with glioma. The genes are TRBV9 and TRBJ2-7; TRBD2 agrees at 13 bases. The material was PBMCs, obtained from a glioma patient whose treatment included an IDH1 peptide vaccine. CDR3 in amino acids: CASSTGLAGVPYEQYF. The CDR3 DNA is TGTGCCAGCAGCACAGGACTAGCGGGAGTCCCCTACGAGCAGTACTTC. Combining the CDR3 with reference TRBV9 and TRBJ2-7 gives the whole variable domain DSGVTQTPKHLITATGQRVTLRCSPRSGDLSVYWYQQSLDQGLQFLIQYYNGEERAKGNILERFSAQQFPDLHSELNLSSLELGDSALYFCASSTGLAGVPYEQYFGPGTRLTVT.